A selection of T cell receptor beta chains follows, all from one sample in a study of cytomegalovirus exposure and HLA in healthy donors. Clones were read by immunoSEQ multiplex PCR, and TCRdb kept only the in-frame ones, dropping some. The table records 150,000 to 200,000 clones, 82% of them present only once. The sample comprised PBMCs. The receptors stem from a man aged 50-60 years in good health and CMV-seropositive. Both conserved end residues are part of each CDR3. A D gene is named only where the DNA matches it firmly. Size tells how often a clone was seen (once, few, many) or the class of an expanded clone, and some rows leave it out.

d_gene	v_gene	abundance	j_gene	CDR3aa	CDR3nt
TRBD2	TRBV7-2	-	TRBJ2-7	CASSLAASGVGNEQYF	TGTGCCAGCAGCTTAGCGGCTAGCGGCGTCGGGAACGAGCAGTACTTC
-	TRBV28	-	TRBJ1-1	CASRTGFRRAFF	TGTGCCTCCAGAACAGGGTTCCGCCGGGCTTTCTTT
-	TRBV6-6	-	TRBJ2-1	CASRGRTSYNEQFF	TGTGCCAGCAGGGGGAGGACTTCCTACAATGAGCAGTTCTTC
-	TRBV19	once	TRBJ2-3	CASSIGGGGVDTQYF	TGTGCCAGTAGTATAGGTGGAGGGGGCGTGGATACGCAGTATTTT
-	TRBV7-6	few	TRBJ1-1	CASSRGGSNTEAFF	TGTGCCAGCTCCCGCGGGGGGTCGAACACTGAAGCTTTCTTT
TRBD1	TRBV6-4	-	TRBJ1-2	CASSQTGGAGYTF	TGTGCCAGCAGCCAAACAGGGGGCGCGGGCTACACCTTC
-	TRBV5-6	-	TRBJ2-7	CASSLVAVYEQYF	TGTGCCAGCAGCTTGGTGGCAGTCTACGAGCAGTACTTC
TRBD2	TRBV6-5	-	TRBJ2-3	CASSYSAGGYRDTQYF	TGTGCCAGCAGTTATTCAGCGGGAGGTTACCGAGATACGCAGTATTTT
TRBD1	TRBV29-1	-	TRBJ1-1	CSVIKGATSNTEAFF	TGCAGCGTTATTAAGGGGGCAACGTCGAACACTGAAGCTTTCTTT
TRBD1	TRBV7-3	-	TRBJ2-7	CASSLDRTYEQYF	TGTGCCAGCAGCCTGGACAGGACCTACGAGCAGTACTTC
-	TRBV6-5	-	TRBJ1-2	CASSRSGGAGGYTF	TGTGCCAGCAGTCGATCGGGGGGCGCGGGTGGCTACACCTTC
TRBD1	TRBV7-2	-	TRBJ2-7	CASSRGQAFYEQYF	TGTGCCAGCAGCCGGGGACAGGCGTTCTACGAGCAGTACTTC
-	TRBV2	once	TRBJ2-2	CASLTGYTGELFF	TGTGCCAGCCTGACGGGATACACCGGGGAGCTGTTTTTT
TRBD1	TRBV6-5	-	TRBJ1-2	CASSYLDRGRGYTF	TGTGCCAGCAGTTACCTTGACAGGGGGCGAGGCTACACCTTC
TRBD1	TRBV5-1	-	TRBJ2-3	CASSSGQGFTDTQYF	TGCGCCAGCAGCTCCGGACAGGGATTCACAGATACGCAGTATTTT
-	TRBV4-2	few	TRBJ2-7	CASSPAEAYEQYF	TGTGCCAGCAGCCCCGCCGAGGCGTACGAGCAGTACTTC
TRBD2	TRBV5-5	-	TRBJ2-5	CASSSGTSGYQETQYF	TGTGCCAGCAGCTCCGGGACTAGCGGGTACCAAGAGACCCAGTACTTC
-	TRBV28	-	TRBJ2-3	CASSFSSRVTDTQYF	TGTGCCAGCAGTTTTAGTAGCCGAGTCACAGATACGCAGTATTTT
-	TRBV28	-	TRBJ1-5	CASTPGNQPQHF	TGTGCCAGCACTCCCGGCAATCAGCCCCAGCATTTT
-	TRBV7-3	-	TRBJ2-3	CASSPPGTDTQYF	TGTGCCAGCAGCCCCCCTGGCACAGATACGCAGTATTTT
TRBD2	TRBV11-3	-	TRBJ2-1	CASSPTSGRGNEQFF	TGTGCCAGCAGCCCCACTAGCGGGAGGGGCAATGAGCAGTTCTTC
TRBD2	TRBV4-3	-	TRBJ2-5	CASSQDRLAGGGETQYF	TGCGCCAGCAGCCAAGATCGGCTAGCGGGGGGTGGTGAGACCCAGTACTTC
TRBD1	TRBV18	-	TRBJ1-1	CASSPGTGKGNTEAFF	TGTGCCAGCTCACCCGGGACAGGCAAGGGGAACACTGAAGCTTTCTTT
-	TRBV19	-	TRBJ2-3	CASSIDWGGDTDTQYF	TGTGCCAGTAGTATAGATTGGGGCGGGGACACAGATACGCAGTATTTT
TRBD1	TRBV7-9	-	TRBJ2-1	CASSLGTGLFDNEQFF	TGTGCCAGCAGCTTAGGGACAGGGTTATTCGACAATGAGCAGTTCTTC
TRBD2	TRBV5-5	-	TRBJ2-7	CASSFPGGEQYF	TGTGCCAGCAGCTTCCCGGGGGGGGAGCAGTACTTC
-	TRBV9	-	TRBJ1-4	CASSVGAGQGSEKLFF	TGTGCCAGCAGCGTAGGGGCTGGGCAGGGTAGCGAAAAACTGTTTTTT
-	TRBV21-1	few	TRBJ2-3	CASSKEARGNSYFLSTDTQYF	TGTGCCAGCAGCAAAGAAGCCCGAGGGAATTCCTACTTTTTAAGCACAGATACGCAGTATTTT
TRBD1	TRBV28	few	TRBJ1-2	CASSFQGGGDGYTF	TGTGCCAGCAGTTTTCAGGGGGGAGGAGATGGCTACACCTTC
-	TRBV29-1	-	TRBJ2-7	CSVVGGSQISYEQYF	TGCAGCGTTGTTGGCGGCTCCCAGATCTCCTACGAGCAGTACTTC
TRBD1	TRBV28	-	TRBJ1-2	CASSLGGGRANYGYTF	TGTGCCAGCAGTTTAGGAGGGGGCAGAGCTAACTATGGCTACACCTTC
TRBD2	TRBV28	few	TRBJ2-5	CASSLGLSGSLLQETQYF	TGTGCCAGCAGTTTAGGGTTGAGCGGGAGTTTGCTCCAAGAGACCCAGTACTTC
TRBD1	TRBV18	-	TRBJ1-5	CASSLDRGRGEPQHF	TGTGCCAGCTCACTGGACAGGGGGCGTGGGGAGCCCCAGCATTTT
TRBD1	TRBV19	few	TRBJ1-5	CASRRGTGINQPQHF	TGTGCCAGTAGGCGCGGGACAGGGATCAATCAGCCCCAGCATTTT
-	TRBV5-1	-	TRBJ1-1	CASSAQPSGQSMNTEAFF	TGCGCCAGCAGCGCACAACCCTCGGGACAAAGTATGAACACTGAAGCTTTCTTT
TRBD1	TRBV19	-	TRBJ1-5	CASSTQGDELPQHF	TGTGCCAGTAGTACACAGGGGGACGAATTGCCCCAGCATTTT
TRBD2	TRBV7-3	-	TRBJ2-1	CASSGLAGRHEQFF	TGTGCCAGCAGCGGACTAGCGGGACGTCATGAGCAGTTCTTC
-	TRBV6-5	-	TRBJ2-6	CASRQGRGLIVLTF	TGTGCCAGCAGACAGGGCCGGGGTCTGATCGTCCTGACTTTC
-	TRBV18	few	TRBJ1-4	CASSDARTNEKLFF	TGTGCCAGCTCCGACGCGAGGACTAATGAAAAACTGTTTTTT
-	TRBV9	-	TRBJ2-3	CASSVEVATDTQYF	TGTGCCAGCAGCGTAGAGGTAGCCACAGATACGCAGTATTTT
TRBD2	TRBV9	-	TRBJ2-3	CASSVARAGADTQYF	TGTGCCAGCAGCGTAGCCCGAGCGGGAGCAGATACGCAGTATTTT
-	TRBV9	-	TRBJ1-4	CASTRTQGPSEKLFF	TGTGCCAGCACGAGGACCCAGGGCCCGTCGGAAAAACTGTTTTTT